The 20 T cell receptor beta chains given below trace back to one sample, sequenced in a study of control samples from healthy donors and cancer patients (dated by TCRdb to 2019 to 2021). Library creation used the immunoSEQ multiplex PCR assay. TCRdb mirrors the immuneACCESS table, restricted to in-frame sequences. Some clones are absent from its copies; in checked studies, under half trace to an unresolved V gene, and the reason for the others is unknown. A total of some 130,000 clones appear in this sample, 85% to 95% of them only once. The top ten clonotypes cover roughly 8.7% of the sample. Source material: blood. These receptors were taken from a man aged 18 to 29 in good health.

This chain uses TRBV7-6 with TRBJ1-1; D is undetermined. The V end lost 2 bases, the J end lost 8 bases, and 12 bases lay between the germline ends. Germline CDR1 SGHVS, CDR2 FNYEAQ. The CDR3 extends over 13 amino acids. The DNA of the CDR3 is TGTGCCAGCAGCTTATGGCGCGGAGGGGAAGCTTTCTTT. Amino acids: CASSLWRGGEAFF.

CDR3 sequence (DNA): TGTGCCACCAGTGCGACAGCAAATTCACCCCTCCACTTT. Its translation is CATSATANSPLHF. The chain employs TRBV24-1 and TRBJ1-6, with a possible D match to TRBD1 (5 bases). Per the germline V gene, CDR1 is KGHDR and CDR2 is SFDVKD. The V end lost 5 bases, the J end lost 7 bases, and 8 bases lay between the germline ends. The length of the CDR3 is 13 residues.

V and J are TRBV5-1 and TRBJ2-3; 8 bases line up with TRBD1. CDR1 and CDR2 (germline): SGHRS, YFSETQ. The CDR3 totals 16 residues. V lost 2 bases and J lost 0; bases outside the gene matches: 5. CDR3 in amino acids: CASSFGTGDSTDTQYF. The CDR3 DNA reads TGCGCCAGCAGCTTCGGGACAGGAGACAGCACAGATACGCAGTATTTT.

This clone has only one observation. J is TRBJ1-2 and V is TRBV12-3 or TRBV12-4; D is uncertain. The CDR3 sequence is 12 residues long. The germline V and J ends were trimmed by 3 bases and 6 bases, with 8 bases remaining between them. This CDR3 is CASSFHSDGYTF. The CDR3 DNA reads TGTGCCAGCAGTTTCCATTCGGATGGCTACACCTTC.

This clone turned up a few times. This chain uses TRBV6-1 with TRBJ2-6; D not certain. In germline, CDR1 is MNHNS, CDR2 SASEGT. This CDR3 is 16 amino acids long. V was shortened by 2 bases and J by 1 base, with 9 bases between the two germline ends. The CDR3 here is CASSELGGSGANVLTF. The CDR3 nucleotides are TGTGCCAGCAGTGAACTGGGCGGTTCTGGGGCCAACGTCCTGACTTTC.

The chain recombines TRBV5-1 with TRBJ2-7; D possibly corresponds to TRBD1 (5 bases). This CDR3 comprises 13 residues. The germline CDR1 and CDR2 sequences are SGHRS and YFSETQ. The germline V and J ends were trimmed by 4 bases and 4 bases, with 12 bases remaining between them. The CDR3 region is CASSPDIAYEQYF. The CDR3 DNA follows: TGCGCCAGCAGCCCGGACATAGCTTACGAGCAGTACTTC.

The genes are TRBV10-1 and TRBJ1-2; the D is unclear. This CDR3 contains 14 residues. Between the trimmed V and J ends, which lost 2 bases and 8 bases, there was a span of 15 bases. CDR1 and CDR2 (germline): WNHNN, SYGVQD (reference sequence). The CDR3 region has the DNA TGCGCCAGCAGTGAGACCGGGATCCCTCCCGGCTACACCTTC. Its protein is CASSETGIPPGYTF.

The chain couples TRBV5-4 to TRBJ2-3, with 15 bases identical to TRBD2. Germline trimming cut 3 bases from V and 5 bases from J; bases unmatched to any gene: 4. Per germline, CDR1 SGHNT and CDR2 YYREEE (reference sequence). The CDR3 has 16 amino acids. The CDR3 region is CASSSGTSGGLDTQYF. CDR3 coding DNA: TGTGCCAGCAGCTCCGGGACTAGCGGGGGGTTAGATACGCAGTATTTT.

This clone is a singleton in its sample. This rearrangement joins TRBV18 to TRBJ1-6; no firm D call. This CDR3 has 15 residues. The ends were cut back, 3 bases at V and 5 bases at J, with 11 bases in the middle. Looked up from germline, CDR1 is KGHSH and CDR2 is LQKENI. DNA for the CDR3: TGTGCCAGCTCACCCCGAGGGCGGGATAATTCACCCCTCCACTTT. This sequence encodes CASSPRGRDNSPLHF.

The rearrangement joins TRBV27 to TRBJ1-4, with TRBD1 as a possible D gene (6 bases). The germline CDR1 and CDR2 sequences are MNHEY and SMNVEV (reference sequence). Trimming stripped 8 bases from V and 1 base from J, with 17 bases between. The CDR3 sequence is 16 residues long. The CDR3 DNA is TGTGCCAGCGACCGACGGGGGGGGCGAACTAATGAAAAACTGTTTTTT. Protein: CASDRRGGRTNEKLFF. Based on the CDR3 plus reference TRBV27 and TRBJ1-4, the full variable domain is EAQVTQNPRYLITVTGKKLTVTCSQNMNHEYMSWYRQDPGLGLRQIYYSMNVEVTDKGDVPEGYKVSRKEKRNFPLILESPSPNQTSLYFCASDRRGGRTNEKLFFGSGTQLSVL.

The V and J genes are TRBV5-5 and TRBJ1-2, with a weak D call TRBD1 (6 bases). The CDR3 contains 15 residues. With 4 bases removed from V and 4 bases from J, the gap between germline ends came to 17 bases. CDR1 is SGHKS, CDR2 YYEKEE, per germline (reference sequence). In nucleotides, the CDR3 is TGTGCCAGCAGCCGATCAGAACAGGGAATCTATGGCTACACCTTC. Its protein is CASSRSEQGIYGYTF.

The chain is built from TRBV7-2 and TRBJ1-1, with D unresolved. Per the germline V gene, CDR1 is SGHTA and CDR2 is FQGNSA. CDR3 length: 15 amino acids. V was pared by 2 bases and J by 4 bases, with 14 bases between. DNA for the CDR3: TGTGCCAGCAGCTTACGTCCCGGGATGGGCACTGAAGCTTTCTTT. Translating gives CASSLRPGMGTEAFF.

V is TRBV7-3 and J is TRBJ2-6, with TRBD2 matching 9 bases. V shed 5 bases, J shed 1 base, and the junction held 6 bases outside the gene matches. Germline CDR1 and CDR2: SGHTA and FQGTGA. CDR3 size: 17 residues. CDR3 loop: CASSQRGVSSGANVLTF. The CDR3 bases are TGTGCCAGCAGCCAGCGGGGGGTATCGTCTGGGGCCAACGTCCTGACTTTC.

V gene TRBV7-9 combines with J gene TRBJ2-6; possibly TRBD1 or TRBD2 for D (5 bases each). Germline V gene sequence: CDR1 SEHNR, CDR2 FQNEAQ (reference sequence). Trimming shortened V by 4 bases and J by 4 bases, and 11 bases separated the two germline ends. The CDR3 sequence is 15 residues long. CDR3 nucleotides: TGTGCCAGCAGCTCCGCAGGGACCGGGGCCAACGTCCTGACTTTC. Translated: CASSSAGTGANVLTF.

The J gene is TRBJ1-2, the V gene TRBV5-1; perhaps TRBD1 as D (6 bases). Germline V gives CDR1 SGHRS, CDR2 YFSETQ. The germline V and J ends were trimmed by 3 bases and 1 base, with 7 bases remaining between them. CDR3 size: 13 residues. In nucleotides, the CDR3 is TGCGCCAGCAGCTCGGACAGTAACTATGGCTACACCTTC. This gives the protein CASSSDSNYGYTF.

This chain joins TRBV18 and TRBJ1-6; unclear D gene. Germline CDR1 reads KGHSH; CDR2 reads LQKENI. Deletions cut 3 bases from V and 9 bases from J, with 15 bases between. The CDR3 has 15 residues. CDR3: CASSPRPAASSPLHF. The CDR3 nucleotides are TGTGCCAGCTCACCCCGCCCCGCAGCGAGTTCACCCCTCCACTTT.

V gene TRBV4-2 combines with J gene TRBJ2-1; tentatively, D is TRBD2 (5 bases). Germline CDR1 LGHNA, CDR2 YNFKEQ. V lost 0 bases, J lost 2 bases, and 5 bases lay in between. This CDR3 contains 14 residues. CDR3 DNA: TGTGCCAGCAGCCAAGAACTAGCCTACAATGAGCAGTTCTTC. Its translation: CASSQELAYNEQFF.

The rearrangement uses TRBV6-4 and TRBJ1-5; no clear D. The germline CDR1 and CDR2 sequences are MRHNA and SNTAGT. Trimming stripped 7 bases from V and 0 bases from J, with 10 bases between. The CDR3 runs 14 residues. The CDR3 DNA reads TGTGCCAGCATATCGGCTTATAGCAATCAGCCCCAGCATTTT. Its translation: CASISAYSNQPQHF.

The chain is built from TRBV29-1 and TRBJ1-4, with 7 bases identical to TRBD1. From germline, CDR1 is SQVTM and CDR2 ANQGSEA. After removal of 3 bases from V and 7 bases from J, the junction contained 5 bases not matched to a gene. CDR3 length: 13 residues. The CDR3 here is CSVERGGGEKLFF. CDR3 DNA sequence: TGCAGCGTTGAGAGAGGGGGCGGTGAAAAACTGTTTTTT.

This chain connects TRBV27 to TRBJ2-7; tentatively, D is TRBD1 (5 bases). This CDR3 region has 15 residues. Germline V gives CDR1 MNHEY, CDR2 SMNVEV (reference sequence). Trimming left V 2 bases short and J 1 base short, with 12 bases between. The CDR3 region has the DNA TGTGCCAGCAGTTTACTGGCAGGGCTTTCCTACGAGCAGTACTTC. As protein: CASSLLAGLSYEQYF.